The 30 T cell receptor beta chains listed next were all sequenced from one sample in a study of blood T cell repertoires in COVID-19 (dated by TCRdb to about 2020). The library was generated by the immunoSEQ multiplex PCR assay. TCRdb limited this immuneACCESS table to in-frame rearrangements with V and J called. A share of clones is missing; checked studies link under half to unresolved V genes, and the rest is unexplained. The sample has about 350,000 clones on record, roughly 90% of them singletons. Of the sample, just over 1% falls within the top ten clones. Input material: PBMCs or T cells enriched from blood (not recorded which). The receptors come from a woman aged 25 to 45 who had been exposed to COVID-19.

This chain links TRBV30 with TRBJ2-3, with TRBD1 matching over 7 bases. This CDR3 is built from 14 residues. With 4 bases clipped from V and 3 bases from J, the junction kept 7 bases outside the gene matches. CDR1 and CDR2 (germline): GTSNPN, SVGIG (reference sequence). For the CDR3, the DNA is TGTGCCTGGACTGTAGGGGGCTGGACAGATACGCAGTATTTT. Translated, it gives CAWTVGGWTDTQYF.

The rearrangement links TRBV18 to TRBJ2-5, with D unclear. The CDR3 is made up of 14 amino acids. The germline CDR1 and CDR2 sequences are KGHSH and LQKENI. Trimming took off 3 bases at V and 0 bases at J, with 8 bases between the two ends. The CDR3 bases are TGTGCCAGCTCACCCGGCGGATACCAAGAGACCCAGTACTTC. It codes for CASSPGGYQETQYF.

This sequence joins TRBV5-4 and TRBJ2-3; D is perhaps TRBD1 (5 bases). This CDR3 has 15 amino acids. V shed 1 base and J shed 2 bases, with 11 bases lying between them. Germline V gives CDR1 SGHNT, CDR2 YYREEE (reference sequence). CDR3 DNA sequence: TGTGCCAGCAGCTTGATCCTGGGGCACACAGATACGCAGTATTTT. Its translation: CASSLILGHTDTQYF.

This chain uses TRBV5-1 with TRBJ2-1, with D perhaps TRBD2 (5 bases). The germline V and J ends were trimmed by 6 bases and 5 bases, with 9 bases remaining between them. CDR1 and CDR2 (germline): SGHRS, YFSETQ. This CDR3 comprises 12 residues. The CDR3 loop is CASISDNNEQFF. CDR3 nucleotide sequence: TGCGCCAGCATTAGCGACAACAATGAGCAGTTCTTC. Complete variable domain (other parts from reference TRBV5-1 and TRBJ2-1): KAGVTQTPRYLIKTRGQQVTLSCSPISGHRSVSWYQQTPGQGLQFLFEYFSETQRNKGNFPGRFSGRQFSNSRSEMNVSTLELGDSALYLCASISDNNEQFFGPGTRLTVL.

This chain's CDR3 is CASSQASGGGINEQFF. The CDR3 region has the DNA TGTGCCAGCAGCCAGGCTAGTGGAGGCGGGATTAATGAGCAGTTCTTC. This rearrangement joins TRBV3-1 (or the pseudogene TRBV3-2) to TRBJ2-1, with D possibly TRBD2 on 6 matching bases. CDR3 length: 16 residues. The germline V and J ends were trimmed by 3 bases and 7 bases, with 19 bases remaining between them. CDR1 and CDR2 from the germline V gene are LGHDT and YNNKEL (reference sequence).

The chain carries TRBV5-6 and TRBJ2-7; D may be TRBD1 (5 bases). V lost 5 bases to trimming and J lost 1 base, with 10 bases between them. In germline, CDR1 is SGHDT, CDR2 YYEEEE. This CDR3 has 13 residues. In DNA, the CDR3 is TGTGCCAGCAGTTCTACAGGATCCTACGAGCAGTACTTC. Its protein is CASSSTGSYEQYF.

The J gene is TRBJ2-3, the V gene TRBV3-1 (or the pseudogene TRBV3-2); the match to TRBD1 covers 7 bases. V lost 5 bases to trimming and J lost 0 bases; unmatched junction nucleotides: 8. The CDR3 consists of 16 residues. Germline V gene sequence: CDR1 LGHDT, CDR2 YNNKEL (reference sequence). This chain's CDR3 is CASSTWTGTSTDTQYF. In DNA, the CDR3 is TGTGCCAGCAGCACTTGGACAGGCACTAGCACAGATACGCAGTATTTT.

The rearrangement joins TRBV27 to TRBJ1-1; D gene ambiguous. This CDR3 contains 14 residues. Per the germline V gene, CDR1 is MNHEY and CDR2 is SMNVEV (reference sequence). V gave up 7 bases and J gave up 4 bases, with 16 bases separating them. DNA for the CDR3: TGTGCCAGCACCCTGACATCCCCCTTCACTGAAGCTTTCTTT. It specifies CASTLTSPFTEAFF.

This chain links TRBV24-1 with TRBJ2-3; 12 bases align to TRBD2. J lost 5 bases, V lost 4 bases, and 9 bases had no gene match. The CDR3 loop spans 17 amino acids. Germline loops: CDR1 KGHDR, CDR2 SFDVKD. The chain's CDR3 is CATSDPTSGSILDTQYF. The CDR3 nucleotides are TGTGCCACCAGTGACCCGACTAGCGGGAGCATTTTAGATACGCAGTATTTT.

This clone was found a few times. In the same sample, other DNA sequences code for this CDR3. The chain joins TRBV5-1 to TRBJ1-1; possibly TRBD1 for D (6 bases). The CDR3 extends over 14 amino acids. V shed 0 bases and J shed 0 bases, with 6 bases lying between them. From germline, CDR1 is SGHRS and CDR2 YFSETQ. CDR3 residues: CASSLDRVNTEAFF. The CDR3, as DNA: TGCGCCAGCAGCTTGGACAGGGTGAACACTGAAGCTTTCTTT. The complete variable domain, with remaining parts taken from reference TRBV5-1 and TRBJ1-1, reads KAGVTQTPRYLIKTRGQQVTLSCSPISGHRSVSWYQQTPGQGLQFLFEYFSETQRNKGNFPGRFSGRQFSNSRSEMNVSTLELGDSALYLCASSLDRVNTEAFFGQGTRLTVV.

As regards this clone: Other DNA variants within this sample encode the same CDR3. The chain couples TRBV5-1 to TRBJ2-3; 11 nucleotides agree with TRBD2. Germline values: CDR1 SGHRS, CDR2 YFSETQ. Germline trimming cut 0 bases from V and 4 bases from J; bases unmatched to any gene: 4. This CDR3 has 16 amino acids. The CDR3 nucleotides are TGCGCCAGCAGCTTGGGCCTAGCGGGAGGAGCAGATACGCAGTATTTT. Residues: CASSLGLAGGADTQYF.

V gene TRBV12-2 combines with J gene TRBJ2-7; the table's D call, TRBD2, was not checked against the DNA. TRBV12-2 constitutes a pseudogene. The CDR3 consists of 16 residues. Here the CDR3 reads CASRFGLAGGRLEQYF. CDR3 coding DNA: TGTGCAAGTCGCTTTGGACTAGCGGGCGGGAGGCTCGAGCAGTACTTC.

This chain uses TRBV2 with TRBJ1-4; D is uncertain. This CDR3 spans 14 amino acids. Germline V CDR1 and CDR2: SNHLY, FYNNEI. V lost 6 bases to trimming and J lost 8 bases, with 16 bases between them. CDR3 nucleotide sequence: TGTGCCAGCAGGGGCCTTGGTGGGGAGGAAAAACTGTTTTTT. Protein: CASRGLGGEEKLFF.

This clone showed up just a few times. This chain links TRBV3-1 (or the pseudogene TRBV3-2) with TRBJ2-2; 7 positions match TRBD2. V was pared by 2 bases and J by 6 bases, with 12 bases of the junction left unmatched. The germline V gene encodes CDR1 LGHDT and CDR2 YNNKEL (reference sequence). The CDR3 is 17 residues long. The CDR3, as DNA: TGTGCCAGCAGCCAAATCTTAGCGGCGGGAGCCCCCGGGGAGCTGTTTTTT. Translation gives CASSQILAAGAPGELFF.

The table lists this clone with a few counts. CDR3 sequence: CASSPTGAVNEKLFF. The CDR3 DNA is TGTGCCAGCTCACCGACAGGGGCGGTTAATGAAAAACTGTTTTTT. The rearrangement joins TRBV18 to TRBJ1-4, with TRBD1 matching 8 bases. Trimming at V came to 3 bases and at J to 4 bases, leaving 4 bases not matched to a gene. The CDR3 totals 15 residues. The germline V gene has CDR1 KGHSH and CDR2 LQKENI.

The gene calls are TRBV27 and TRBJ2-7; a weak D match, TRBD2 (7 bases). Trimming removed 5 bases at V and 3 bases at J, with 14 bases between. The CDR3 is 14 amino acids. Looked up from germline, CDR1 is MNHEY and CDR2 is SMNVEV (reference sequence). The CDR3: CASSPWGGGYEQYF. The CDR3 DNA reads as TGTGCCAGCAGTCCGTGGGGGGGCGGCTACGAGCAGTACTTC.

This CDR3 reads CASGLVTLTGTNEQFF. CDR3 DNA sequence: TGTGCTAGTGGTTTGGTAACCCTGACTGGGACTAATGAGCAGTTCTTC. The V gene is TRBV12-5, the J gene TRBJ2-1, with TRBD2 as a possible D gene (6 bases). This CDR3 is 16 amino acids long. Per germline, CDR1 LGHNT and CDR2 FRNRAP. V lost 0 bases, J lost 7 bases, and 16 bases lay in between. Full variable domain (outside the CDR3, taken from reference TRBV12-5 and TRBJ2-1): DARVTQTPRHKVTEMGQEVTMRCQPILGHNTVFWYRQTMMQGLELLAYFRNRAPLDDSGMPKDRFSAEMPDATLATLKIQPSEPRDSAVYFCASGLVTLTGTNEQFFGPGTRLTVL.

The DNA for the CDR3 is TGTGCCACCAGCAGCAACAGGGGGCGCACTGAAAAACTGTTTTTT. It yields the protein CATSSNRGRTEKLFF. The chain links TRBV15 to TRBJ1-4; 9 bases agree with TRBD1. V gave up 3 bases and J gave up 7 bases; unmatched junction bases: 6. Germline assignment: CDR1 LNHNV and CDR2 YYDKDF (reference sequence). CDR3 length equals 15 residues.

The chain combines TRBV5-4 with TRBJ2-7; D unclear. The V gene lost 1 base and the J gene lost 0 bases, with 5 bases spanning the gap. From germline, CDR1 is SGHNT and CDR2 YYREEE (reference sequence). The CDR3 runs 13 residues. DNA for the CDR3: TGTGCCAGCAGCTTGACTGACTCCTACGAGCAGTACTTC. Amino acid sequence: CASSLTDSYEQYF.

The rearrangement uses TRBV18 and TRBJ1-1, with 7 bases fitting TRBD1. Germline V gives CDR1 KGHSH, CDR2 LQKENI. This CDR3 contains 15 residues. With 2 bases clipped from V and 1 base from J, the junction kept 4 bases outside the gene matches. The CDR3 protein is CASSPFRQGNTEAFF. The CDR3 DNA sequence: TGTGCCAGCTCACCATTTCGACAGGGGAACACTGAAGCTTTCTTT.

This chain uses TRBV6-5 with TRBJ1-3; 7 nucleotides align to TRBD1. V dropped 4 bases and J dropped 2; count of bases not matched to a gene: 5. From germline, CDR1 is MNHEY and CDR2 SVGAGI. This CDR3 spans 15 amino acids. CDR3 loop: CASSLTGTAGNTIYF. Written as DNA, the CDR3 is TGTGCCAGCAGTTTGACCGGGACAGCTGGAAACACCATATATTTT.

This chain connects TRBV5-1 to TRBJ2-7, with 7 bases fitting TRBD2. V gave up 0 bases and J gave up 10 bases; unmatched junction bases: 4. This CDR3 is 12 amino acids long. Germline CDR1 is SGHRS and CDR2 is YFSETQ. CDR3 nucleotide sequence: TGCGCCAGCAGCTTGGCTCGGACTAGTCAGTACTTC. Translating gives CASSLARTSQYF. The full variable domain, its missing parts supplied by reference TRBV5-1 and TRBJ2-7, is KAGVTQTPRYLIKTRGQQVTLSCSPISGHRSVSWYQQTPGQGLQFLFEYFSETQRNKGNFPGRFSGRQFSNSRSEMNVSTLELGDSALYLCASSLARTSQYFGPGTRLTVT.

The chain recombines TRBV7-3 with TRBJ2-3, with 9 bases lining up with TRBD2. This CDR3 has 15 amino acids. CDR1 is SGHTA, CDR2 FQGTGA, per germline. The ends lost 4 bases at V and 6 bases at J; junction bases unmatched: 8. This CDR3 reads CASSSYSGRPDTQYF. Here the CDR3 DNA reads TGTGCCAGCAGCTCATATAGCGGGAGACCGGATACGCAGTATTTT.

The gene calls are TRBV5-1 and TRBJ2-7, with TRBD1 identical over 11 bases. With V trimmed by 2 bases and J by 3 bases, 4 bases remained unmatched. The CDR3 is made up of 15 amino acids. The germline CDR1 and CDR2 sequences are SGHRS and YFSETQ. In DNA, the CDR3 is TGCGCCAGCAGCTTAATAGGGACAGGGGGCTACGAGCAGTACTTC. It is translated as CASSLIGTGGYEQYF.

The rearrangement uses TRBV28 and TRBJ2-3; 7 bases are a match to TRBD2. The J segment lost 2 bases and the V segment lost 7 bases, leaving 9 bases of the junction unmatched. Germline assignment: CDR1 MDHEN and CDR2 SYDVKM. This CDR3 contains 15 residues. CDR3 protein: CASNPSGAYTDTQYF. In DNA, the CDR3 is TGTGCCAGCAACCCCAGCGGGGCCTACACAGATACGCAGTATTTT.

This sequence joins TRBV19 and TRBJ2-1; maybe TRBD2 (6 bases). V was pared by 5 bases and J by 6 bases, with 17 bases between. The CDR3 totals 15 residues. Germline assignment: CDR1 LNHDA and CDR2 SQIVND (reference sequence). CDR3 nucleotides: TGTGCCAGTAGTGACCGGGGACTCCCGGCCAATGAGCAGTTCTTC. Protein product: CASSDRGLPANEQFF.

This chain joins TRBV19 and TRBJ2-1, with TRBD2 matching over 11 bases. J was trimmed by 6 bases and V by 4 bases; bases with no gene match: 11. This CDR3 contains 17 residues. The V gene's germline CDR1 is LNHDA and CDR2 SQIVND (reference sequence). CDR3 nucleotides: TGTGCCAGTAGTACTAGGGGGCTAGCGGGAGGCGGCAATGAGCAGTTCTTC. As protein: CASSTRGLAGGGNEQFF.

The rearrangement joins TRBV28 to TRBJ1-4; TRBD1 agrees at 10 bases. J lost 7 bases, V lost 8 bases, and 4 bases had no gene match. The CDR3 runs 13 residues. From germline, CDR1 is MDHEN and CDR2 SYDVKM. CDR3 nucleotides: TGTGCCAGCGGGACAGGGGTTGGTGAAAAACTGTTTTTT. This translates into CASGTGVGEKLFF. The full variable domain, in which reference TRBV28 and TRBJ1-4 provide the parts outside the CDR3, is DVKVTQSSRYLVKRTGEKVFLECVQDMDHENMFWYRQDPGLGLRLIYFSYDVKMKEKGDIPEGYSVSREKKERFSLILESASTNQTSMYLCASGTGVGEKLFFGSGTQLSVL.

The chain couples TRBV28 to TRBJ2-7; D may be TRBD2 (6 bases). Trimming took off 6 bases at V and 2 bases at J, with 11 bases between the two ends. CDR1 and CDR2 (germline): MDHEN, SYDVKM. The CDR3 spans 13 residues. CDR3 in DNA: TGTGCCAGCAGCGGGAGTCCCCCCTACGAGCAGTACTTC. Protein: CASSGSPPYEQYF.

This chain uses TRBV11-3 with TRBJ2-1; D remains unclear. Trimming pared 6 bases from V and 6 bases from J, leaving 9 bases between. The CDR3 is 12 residues long. Germline V gene lookup returns CDR1 SGHNT and CDR2 YENEEA. This CDR3 is CASSRNSNEQFF. CDR3 bases: TGTGCCAGCAGTCGTAACAGCAATGAGCAGTTCTTC.